This T cell receptor beta chain was identified in a study of early stage breast cancer tumors. The overall study: ER+/PR+/HER2- status applied to about 80% of the 16 invasive breast tumors. Average read coverage per sample was around 10-fold. Regarding the study as a whole: Most shared enriched TCRB sequences were commonly generated ones. Compared with adjacent normal breast, tumors showed 2 to 2.5-fold denser, more clonal T cells.

Some clones are missing from TCRdb's copy, which holds only in-frame ones; the method was immunoSEQ multiplex PCR. The data contain about 51,000 clones, more than 70% of them singletons. Germline V gives CDR1 SQVTM, CDR2 ANQGSEA. CDR3 size: 13 residues. Trimming at V came to 4 bases and at J to 4 bases, leaving 4 bases not matched to a gene. With regard to this clone: Its antigen is currently unknown.

The clonotype originates from a person in their forties with breast cancer. Specimen: blood. The chain employs TRBV29-1 and TRBJ1-5, with 7 nucleotides matching TRBD1. CDR3 region: CSVGQGSNQPQHF. The CDR3 DNA sequence: TGCAGCGTTGGACAGGGATCAAATCAGCCCCAGCATTTT.